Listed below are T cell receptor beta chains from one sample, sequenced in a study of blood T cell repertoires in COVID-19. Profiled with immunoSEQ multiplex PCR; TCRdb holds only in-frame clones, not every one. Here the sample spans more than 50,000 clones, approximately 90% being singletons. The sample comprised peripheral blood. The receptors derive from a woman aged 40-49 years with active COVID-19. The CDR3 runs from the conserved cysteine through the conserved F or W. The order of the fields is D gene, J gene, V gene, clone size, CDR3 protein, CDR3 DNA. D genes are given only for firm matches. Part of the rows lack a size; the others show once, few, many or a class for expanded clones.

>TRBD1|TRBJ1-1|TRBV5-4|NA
CASSLPGTEGEAFF
TGTGCCAGCAGCTTGCCCGGGACAGAAGGTGAAGCTTTCTTT
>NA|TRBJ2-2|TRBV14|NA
CASSRGHFQNTGELFF
TGTGCCAGCAGCCGTGGACACTTCCAGAACACCGGGGAGCTGTTTTTT
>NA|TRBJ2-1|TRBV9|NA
CASSVGGPDEQFF
TGTGCCAGCAGCGTAGGGGGGCCGGATGAGCAGTTCTTC
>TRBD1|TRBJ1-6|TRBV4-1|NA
CASSPGQGSSPLHF
TGCGCCAGCAGCCCAGGACAGGGTTCATCACCCCTCCACTTT
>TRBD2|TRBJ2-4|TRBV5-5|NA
CASSLGLAGAEWNIQYF
TGTGCCAGCAGCTTGGGACTAGCGGGGGCCGAATGGAACATTCAGTACTTC
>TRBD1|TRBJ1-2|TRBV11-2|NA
CASSFTGDYGYTF
TGTGCCAGCAGCTTTACAGGGGACTATGGCTACACCTTC
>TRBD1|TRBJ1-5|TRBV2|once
CASRTGAHQPQHF
TGTGCCAGCAGGACAGGGGCCCATCAGCCCCAGCATTTT
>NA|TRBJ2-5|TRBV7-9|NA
CASSLRQGSQETQYF
TGTGCCAGCAGCTTAAGGCAGGGGTCCCAAGAGACCCAGTACTTC
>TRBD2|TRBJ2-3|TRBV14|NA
CASSLRSGVSTDTQYF
TGTGCCAGCAGCCTTCGCAGCGGGGTTAGCACAGATACGCAGTATTTT
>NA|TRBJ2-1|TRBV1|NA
CTSSQECSSSGAYNEQFF
TGCACCAGCAGCCAAGAATGTTCATCTAGCGGAGCCTACAATGAGCAGTTCTTC
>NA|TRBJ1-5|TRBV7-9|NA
CASSLVVVGGNQPQHF
TGTGCCAGCAGCTTAGTTGTGGTAGGGGGCAATCAGCCCCAGCATTTT
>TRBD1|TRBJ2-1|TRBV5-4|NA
CASSLPSGGANEQFF
TGTGCCAGCAGCCTCCCTTCAGGGGGCGCGAATGAGCAGTTCTTC
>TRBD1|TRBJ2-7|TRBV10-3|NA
CAAQPGQEKYEQYF
TGTGCCGCCCAACCGGGACAGGAGAAATACGAGCAGTACTTC
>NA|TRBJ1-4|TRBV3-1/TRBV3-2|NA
CASSLRGGNEKLFF
TGTGCCAGCAGCCTCCGGGGTGGTAATGAAAAACTGTTTTTT
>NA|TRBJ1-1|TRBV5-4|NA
CASSLAGKRTEAFF
TGTGCCAGCAGCTTGGCCGGGAAAAGGACTGAAGCTTTCTTT
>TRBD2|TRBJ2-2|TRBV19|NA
CASHSGGDTGELFF
TGTGCCAGTCATTCGGGGGGTGACACCGGGGAGCTGTTTTTT
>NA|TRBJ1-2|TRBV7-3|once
CASSYKVRGNYGYTF
TGTGCCAGCAGCTATAAGGTACGGGGGAACTATGGCTACACCTTC
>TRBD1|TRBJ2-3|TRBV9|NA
CASSVEIEAAQGRTDTQYF
TGTGCCAGCAGCGTAGAAATTGAAGCGGCACAGGGGCGCACAGATACGCAGTATTTT
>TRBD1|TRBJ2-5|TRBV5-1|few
CASSPGQAPQETQYF
TGCGCCAGCAGCCCAGGACAGGCTCCTCAAGAGACCCAGTACTTC
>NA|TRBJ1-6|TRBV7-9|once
CASSLWGEGSPLHF
TGTGCCAGCAGCTTATGGGGGGAAGGATCACCCCTCCACTTT
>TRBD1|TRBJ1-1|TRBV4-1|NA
CASSRGQGWSEAFF
TGCGCCAGCAGCCGGGGACAGGGATGGTCTGAAGCTTTCTTT
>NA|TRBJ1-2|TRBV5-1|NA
CASSLDTPGAGGYTF
TGCGCCAGCAGCTTGGACACTCCGGGTGCTGGTGGCTACACCTTC
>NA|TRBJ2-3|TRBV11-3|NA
CASSSTSTDTQYF
TGTGCCAGCAGCTCCACTAGCACAGATACGCAGTATTTT
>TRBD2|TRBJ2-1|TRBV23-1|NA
CASTDTSGNYNEQFF
TGCGCCAGCACCGATACTAGCGGGAACTACAATGAGCAGTTCTTC
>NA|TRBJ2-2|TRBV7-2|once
CASSLRGSAPGELFF
TGTGCCAGCAGCTTGAGAGGGAGCGCACCCGGGGAGCTGTTTTTT
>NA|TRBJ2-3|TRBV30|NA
CAWSVGNTDTQYF
TGTGCCTGGAGTGTCGGGAACACAGATACGCAGTATTTT
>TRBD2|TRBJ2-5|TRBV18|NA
CASSPQASGGRLQETQYF
TGTGCCAGCTCACCACAAGCTAGCGGGGGACGCCTCCAAGAGACCCAGTACTTC
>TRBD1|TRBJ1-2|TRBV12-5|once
CASGLSSPGQETNYGYTF
TGTGCTAGTGGTTTGTCCTCCCCTGGACAGGAGACTAACTATGGCTACACCTTC
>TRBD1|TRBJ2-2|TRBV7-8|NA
CASSRGQRTGELFF
TGTGCCAGCAGCCGGGGACAGCGCACCGGGGAGCTGTTTTTT
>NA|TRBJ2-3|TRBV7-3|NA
CASSFGGVPTDTQYF
TGTGCCAGCAGCTTCGGCGGGGTCCCCACGGATACGCAGTATTTT
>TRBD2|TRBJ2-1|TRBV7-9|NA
CASPKPGGNEQFF
TGTGCCAGCCCAAAACCCGGGGGGAATGAGCAGTTCTTC
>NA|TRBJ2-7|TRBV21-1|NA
CASSKGPDSYEQYF
TGTGCCAGCAGCAAAGGCCCAGACTCCTACGAGCAGTACTTC
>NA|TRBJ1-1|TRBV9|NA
CASSVVGEGGTEAFF
TGTGCCAGCAGCGTAGTAGGGGAAGGTGGCACTGAAGCTTTCTTT
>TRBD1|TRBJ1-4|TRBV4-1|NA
CASSLGQGAFLLEKLFF
TGCGCCAGCAGCCTCGGACAGGGGGCGTTTTTACTTGAAAAACTGTTTTTT
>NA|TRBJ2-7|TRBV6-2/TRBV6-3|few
CASSYISIRGEQYF
TGTGCCAGCAGTTACATTTCTATCAGAGGCGAGCAGTACTTC
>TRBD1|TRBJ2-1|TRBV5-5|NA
CASSSGQNSYNEQFF
TGTGCCAGCAGCTCGGGACAGAACTCCTACAATGAGCAGTTCTTC
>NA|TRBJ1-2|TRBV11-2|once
CASSLDGSNYGYTF
TGTGCCAGCAGCTTAGATGGCAGTAACTATGGCTACACCTTC
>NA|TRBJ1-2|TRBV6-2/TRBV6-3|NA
CASSFSGDYGYTF
TGTGCCAGCAGTTTCTCCGGGGACTATGGCTACACCTTC
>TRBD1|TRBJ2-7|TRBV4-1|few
CASSPLDRERNEQYF
TGCGCCAGCAGCCCCCTGGACAGGGAACGGAACGAGCAGTACTTC
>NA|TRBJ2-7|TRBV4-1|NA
CASSHPESYEQYF
TGCGCCAGCAGCCATCCGGAGTCCTACGAGCAGTACTTC
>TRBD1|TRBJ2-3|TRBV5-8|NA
CASSLATGGPDTQYF
TGTGCCAGCAGCTTGGCGACAGGGGGCCCAGATACGCAGTATTTT
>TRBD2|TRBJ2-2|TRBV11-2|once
CASSLVGETAGGVPGELFF
TGTGCCAGCAGCTTAGTAGGGGAGACGGCGGGGGGCGTGCCCGGGGAGCTGTTTTTT
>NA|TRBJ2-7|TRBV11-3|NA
CASSSRASYEQYF
TGTGCCAGCAGCTCGCGAGCCTCCTACGAGCAGTACTTC
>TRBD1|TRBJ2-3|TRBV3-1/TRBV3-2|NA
CASSPIQGASTDTQYF
TGTGCCAGCAGCCCGATCCAGGGGGCTAGCACAGATACGCAGTATTTT
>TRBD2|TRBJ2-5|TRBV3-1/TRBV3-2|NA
CASSQGGGAETQYF
TGTGCCAGCAGCCAAGGCGGGGGGGCAGAGACCCAGTACTTC
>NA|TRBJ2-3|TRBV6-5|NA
CASSYGGPITDTQYF
TGTGCCAGCAGTTACGGAGGCCCCATCACAGATACGCAGTATTTT
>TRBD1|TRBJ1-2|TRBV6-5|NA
CASSYSGTGDYGYTF
TGTGCCAGCAGTTACTCGGGGACAGGGGACTATGGCTACACCTTC
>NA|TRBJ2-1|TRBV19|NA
CASSIAQGNSYNEQFF
TGTGCCAGTAGTATAGCACAGGGAAACTCCTACAATGAGCAGTTCTTC
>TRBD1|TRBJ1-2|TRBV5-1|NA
CASSAAGEGANYGYTF
TGCGCCAGCAGCGCGGCAGGCGAGGGGGCAAACTATGGCTACACCTTC
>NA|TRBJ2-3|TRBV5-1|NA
CASSSGSTDTQYF
TGCGCCAGCAGTTCGGGGAGCACAGATACGCAGTATTTT
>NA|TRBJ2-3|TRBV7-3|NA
CASSLEGTDTQYF
TGTGCCAGCAGCTTGGAGGGCACAGATACGCAGTATTTT